These T cell receptor beta chains were read from a single sample in a study of CD8 T cells in ankylosing spondylitis. Using its own MiXCR run on the 5' RACE reads, TCRdb lists one record per CDR3 protein. The table includes roughly 40,000 distinct CDR3 sequences, more than 15% detected once. The sequencing input was blood. The receptors originated from a male donor with ankylosing spondylitis or in good health (not recorded which). The conserved cysteine and the conserved F or W are not part of the CDR3 here. Clone size is not always given. Where it is, it says once, few, many or a class for expanded clones.

v_call clone_size cdr3_aa
TRBV28 few ASSPPGSNQPQH
TRBV12-3/TRBV12-4 - ASKRWGTSGRAGNEQF
TRBV15 few ATSRDRYYEQY
TRBV5-1 - ASSAGTASQETQY
TRBV7-9 - ASSFATSTDTQY
TRBV12-3/TRBV12-4 few ASSSAVGPGQPQH
TRBV7-2 few ASSQAGLINEQF
TRBV20-1 - SADRGTEAF
TRBV21-1 few ASSKARTDYTDTQY
TRBV20-1 few SAESHNEQF
TRBV6-2/TRBV6-3 - ASRPTGSSYNEQL
TRBV12-3/TRBV12-4 few ASSFHYTGTGDEKLF
TRBV7-2 few ASSREGGNEQF
TRBV7-2 - ASSLRLVQNEQF
TRBV12-3/TRBV12-4 few ASSFELTNVLEQF
TRBV5-1 few ASSSGPRVNEQF
TRBV9 few ASSVLSGQETQY
TRBV20-1 - SAGLQPQH
TRBV6-1 - ASGDTGTTNEKLF
TRBV20-1 few SARGQAGGETQY
TRBV28 many ASSFNLNSNQPQH
TRBV5-1 few ASSSRSAETQY
TRBV25-1 - ASSELGGRYNEQF
TRBV5-1 few ASRQDRRETQY
TRBV29-1 few SVPGQGKQETQY
TRBV4-2 few ASSHSSGGAETGELF
TRBV7-2 few ASSSMIGNQPQH
TRBV7-3 few ASSWIQGSDTQY
TRBV11-2 - ASSQNIDRVDGELF
TRBV3-1 few ASSQDTAGSTDTQY
TRBV12-3/TRBV12-4 - ASSLWGKGETQY
TRBV20-1 few SASRTGATGELF
TRBV7-9 many ASSLASVEQY
TRBV5-6 - ASSFESNTGELF
TRBV6-5 - ASSSLVQGRDEQF
TRBV6-5 - ASSYGGGGNEQF
TRBV7-6 few ASSFAGANTGELF
TRBV27 - ASSFSRAGANVLT
TRBV5-1 - ASSPSGGSYNEQF
TRBV5-1 - ASSYGGDTQY
TRBV25-1 - ASSEDTSGGEETQY
TRBV7-2 few ASSTGANTGELF
TRBV25-1 - ASISAGGDTGELF
TRBV12-3/TRBV12-4 - ASIPGTGNNEQF
TRBV7-2 many ASSLRLATDTQY
TRBV29-1 - SVEGEISSAVANTGELF
TRBV28 many ASSLGGDEQF
TRBV7-2 - ASSPRGREETQY
TRBV5-1 few ASSLRPAPDNEQF
TRBV27 - ASSPTQGAYEKLF